This TCR beta chain stems from a study of blood T cell repertoires in COVID-19. About the study: Acute and convalescent COVID-19 specimens originated in the United States, Italy and Spain.

Sequenced by immunoSEQ multiplex PCR; TCRdb stores in-frame clones only, minus some. The sample consists of 300,000 to 350,000 clones, about nine tenths of them appearing once. Trimming removed 0 bases from V and 8 bases from J; junction bases left unmatched: 17. This CDR3 comprises 18 residues. The germline CDR1 and CDR2 sequences are GTSNPN and SVGIG (reference sequence). The source material was peripheral blood. The gene calls are TRBV30 and TRBJ2-1; 9 bases align to TRBD2. The clonotype comes from a woman aged 45-65 years with COVID-19, enrolled during active disease. CDR3 loop: CAWSVGPFGGRGSDEQFF. In DNA, the CDR3 is TGTGCCTGGAGTGTAGGACCCTTCGGCGGGAGGGGTTCCGATGAGCAGTTCTTC. The complete variable domain, with remaining parts taken from reference TRBV30 and TRBJ2-1, reads SQTIHQWPATLVQPVGSPLSLECTVEGTSNPNLYWYRQAAGRGLQLLFYSVGIGQISSEVPQNLSASRPQDRQFILSSKKLLLSDSGFYLCAWSVGPFGGRGSDEQFFGPGTRLTVL.